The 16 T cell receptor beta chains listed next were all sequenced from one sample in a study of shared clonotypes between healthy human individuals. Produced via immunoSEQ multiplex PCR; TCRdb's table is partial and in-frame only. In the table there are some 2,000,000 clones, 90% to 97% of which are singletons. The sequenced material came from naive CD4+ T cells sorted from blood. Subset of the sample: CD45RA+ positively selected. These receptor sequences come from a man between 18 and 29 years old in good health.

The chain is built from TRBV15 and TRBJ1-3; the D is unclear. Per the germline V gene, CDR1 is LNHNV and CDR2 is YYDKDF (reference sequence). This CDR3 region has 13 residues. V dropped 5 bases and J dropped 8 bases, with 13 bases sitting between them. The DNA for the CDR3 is TGTGCCACCAGCCCCCGCAGAGGTTACACCATATATTTT. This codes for CATSPRRGYTIYF.

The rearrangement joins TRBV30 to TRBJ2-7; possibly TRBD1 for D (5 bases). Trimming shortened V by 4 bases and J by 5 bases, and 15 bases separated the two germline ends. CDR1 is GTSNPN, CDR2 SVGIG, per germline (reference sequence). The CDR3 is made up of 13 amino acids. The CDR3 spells CAWNRQDKDEQYF. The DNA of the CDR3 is TGTGCCTGGAACCGTCAGGACAAAGACGAGCAGTACTTC.

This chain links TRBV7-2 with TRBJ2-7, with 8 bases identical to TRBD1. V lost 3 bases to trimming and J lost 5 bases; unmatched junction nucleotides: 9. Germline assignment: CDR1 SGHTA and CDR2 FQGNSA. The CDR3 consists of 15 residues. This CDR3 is CASSFDRGEVNEQYF. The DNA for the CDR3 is TGTGCCAGCAGCTTCGACAGGGGTGAAGTTAACGAGCAGTACTTC.

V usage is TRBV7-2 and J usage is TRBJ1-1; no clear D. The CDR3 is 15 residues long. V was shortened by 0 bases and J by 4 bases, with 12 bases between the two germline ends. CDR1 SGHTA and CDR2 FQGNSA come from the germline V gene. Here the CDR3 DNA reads TGTGCCAGCAGCTTAGCTGGCTCGGTCGGCACTGAAGCTTTCTTT. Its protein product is CASSLAGSVGTEAFF.

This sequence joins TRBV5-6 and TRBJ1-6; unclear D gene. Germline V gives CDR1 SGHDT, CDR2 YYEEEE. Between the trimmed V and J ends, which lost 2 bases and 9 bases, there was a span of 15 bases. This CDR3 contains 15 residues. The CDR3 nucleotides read TGTGCCAGCAGCTTAATGGTGGGCTCTGTTTCACCCCTCCACTTT. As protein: CASSLMVGSVSPLHF.

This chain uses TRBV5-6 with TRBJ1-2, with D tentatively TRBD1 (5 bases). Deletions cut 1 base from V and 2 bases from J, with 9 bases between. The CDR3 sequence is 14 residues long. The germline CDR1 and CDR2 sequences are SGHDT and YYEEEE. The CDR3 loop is CASSLLQGNYGYTF. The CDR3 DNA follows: TGTGCCAGCAGCTTGTTGCAGGGCAACTATGGCTACACCTTC. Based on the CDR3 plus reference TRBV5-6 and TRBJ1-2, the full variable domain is DAGVTQSPTHLIKTRGQQVTLRCSPKSGHDTVSWYQQALGQGPQFIFQYYEEEERQRGNFPDRFSGHQFPNYSSELNVNALLLGDSALYLCASSLLQGNYGYTFGSGTRLTVV.

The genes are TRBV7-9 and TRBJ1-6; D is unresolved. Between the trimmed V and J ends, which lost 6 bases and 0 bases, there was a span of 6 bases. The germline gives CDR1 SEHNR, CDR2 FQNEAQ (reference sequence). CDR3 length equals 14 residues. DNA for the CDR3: TGTGCCAGCAGAAGTAGCTCCTATAATTCACCCCTCCACTTT. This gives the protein CASRSSSYNSPLHF.

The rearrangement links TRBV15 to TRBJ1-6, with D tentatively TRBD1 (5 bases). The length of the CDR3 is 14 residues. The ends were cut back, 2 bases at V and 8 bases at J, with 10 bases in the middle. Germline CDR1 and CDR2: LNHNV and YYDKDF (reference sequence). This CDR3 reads CATSRPHRYSPLHF. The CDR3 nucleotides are TGTGCCACCAGCAGACCACACAGGTATTCACCCCTCCACTTT.

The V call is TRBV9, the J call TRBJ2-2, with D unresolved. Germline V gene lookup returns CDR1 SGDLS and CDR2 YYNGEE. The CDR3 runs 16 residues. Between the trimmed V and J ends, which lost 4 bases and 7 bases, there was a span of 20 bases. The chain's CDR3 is CASSTVPGRSGGELFF. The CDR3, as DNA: TGTGCCAGCAGCACGGTACCGGGTCGCTCGGGCGGGGAGCTGTTTTTT. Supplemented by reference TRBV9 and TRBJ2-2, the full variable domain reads DSGVTQTPKHLITATGQRVTLRCSPRSGDLSVYWYQQSLDQGLQFLIQYYNGEERAKGNILERFSAQQFPDLHSELNLSSLELGDSALYFCASSTVPGRSGGELFFGEGSRLTVL.

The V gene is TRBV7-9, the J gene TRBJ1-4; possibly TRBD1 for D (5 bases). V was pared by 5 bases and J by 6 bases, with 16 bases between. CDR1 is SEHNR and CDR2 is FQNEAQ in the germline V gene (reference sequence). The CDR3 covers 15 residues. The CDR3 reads CASSRGISGHEKLFF. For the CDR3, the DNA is TGTGCCAGCAGCCGGGGGATCTCAGGGCATGAAAAACTGTTTTTT.

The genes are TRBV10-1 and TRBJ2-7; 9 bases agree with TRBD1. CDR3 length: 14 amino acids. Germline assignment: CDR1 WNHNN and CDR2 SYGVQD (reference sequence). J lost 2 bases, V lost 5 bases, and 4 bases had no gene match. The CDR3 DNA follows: TGCGCCAGCAGTCCCGGGACAGGGCCCTACGAGCAGTACTTC. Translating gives CASSPGTGPYEQYF.

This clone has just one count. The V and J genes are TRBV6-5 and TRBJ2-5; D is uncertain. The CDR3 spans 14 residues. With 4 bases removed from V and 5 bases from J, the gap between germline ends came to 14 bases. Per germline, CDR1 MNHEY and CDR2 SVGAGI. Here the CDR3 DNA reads TGTGCCAGCAGTTCCCGGTGGAGTAGGGAGACCCAGTACTTC. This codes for CASSSRWSRETQYF.

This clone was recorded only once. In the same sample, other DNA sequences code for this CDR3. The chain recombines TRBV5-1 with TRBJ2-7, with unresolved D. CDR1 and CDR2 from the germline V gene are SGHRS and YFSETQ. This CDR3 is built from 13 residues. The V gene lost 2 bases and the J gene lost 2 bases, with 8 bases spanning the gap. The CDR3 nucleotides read TGCGCCAGCAGCTTAGGCAGTGCCTACGAGCAGTACTTC. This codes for CASSLGSAYEQYF.

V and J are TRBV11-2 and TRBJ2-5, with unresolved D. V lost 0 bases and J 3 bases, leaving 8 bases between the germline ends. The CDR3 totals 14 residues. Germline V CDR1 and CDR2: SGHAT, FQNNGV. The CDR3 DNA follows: TGTGCCAGCAGCTTAGATCCCGGCAAAGAGACCCAGTACTTC. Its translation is CASSLDPGKETQYF.

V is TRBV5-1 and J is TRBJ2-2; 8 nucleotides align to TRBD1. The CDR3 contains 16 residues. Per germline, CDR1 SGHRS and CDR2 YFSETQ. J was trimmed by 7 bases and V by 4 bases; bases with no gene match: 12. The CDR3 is CASSPHRQGHGGELFF. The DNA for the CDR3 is TGCGCCAGCAGCCCTCACCGACAGGGGCATGGCGGGGAGCTGTTTTTT.

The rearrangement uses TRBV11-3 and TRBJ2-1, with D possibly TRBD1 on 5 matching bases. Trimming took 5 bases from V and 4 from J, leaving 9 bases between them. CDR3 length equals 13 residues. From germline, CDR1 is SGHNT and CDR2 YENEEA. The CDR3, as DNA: TGTGCCAGCAGCAGCGACAGTTACAATGAGCAGTTCTTC. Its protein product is CASSSDSYNEQFF.